Listed below are T cell receptor beta chains from one sample, sequenced in a study of PD-1 blockade in classical Hodgkin lymphoma. Generated by immunoSEQ multiplex PCR, the TCRdb table keeps only in-frame clones and is missing some. In the table there are about 36,000 clones, more than 65% of which are singletons. The sequencing here drew on peripheral blood mononuclear cells (PBMCs), taken before the second cycle of nivolumab. These receptors were collected from a human donor with classical Hodgkin lymphoma. CDR3s include the opening cysteine and the closing phenylalanine or tryptophan. D genes are given only for firm matches. For some rows the clone size is stated as once, few or many, or as a class when expanded; others skip it.

- | - | TRBJ2-7 | TRBV2 | CASSEGTLLVGYEQYF | TGTGCCAGCAGTGAAGGGACACTCCTCGTTGGTTACGAGCAGTACTTC
- | - | TRBJ1-5 | TRBV19 | CASSTPGPAQPQHF | TGTGCCAGTAGTACCCCGGGGCCGGCCCAGCCCCAGCATTTT
- | - | TRBJ1-2 | TRBV4-1 | CASSQGGGYYGYTF | TGCGCCAGCAGCCAAGGAGGGGGATATTATGGCTACACCTTC
- | - | TRBJ1-2 | TRBV11-2 | CASRLPGRNYGYTF | TGTGCCAGCAGGCTACCGGGCCGAAACTATGGCTACACCTTC
TRBD2 | - | TRBJ2-4 | TRBV6-6 | CASSSSGSGDIQYF | TGTGCCAGCAGCTCTAGCGGGAGCGGTGACATTCAGTACTTC
TRBD1 | - | TRBJ2-1 | TRBV19 | CASKAGQGTYNEQFF | TGTGCCAGTAAGGCGGGACAGGGAACTTACAATGAGCAGTTCTTC
TRBD1 | few | TRBJ2-3 | TRBV10-3 | CAISYRTGGSDTQYF | TGTGCCATCAGTTACCGGACAGGGGGATCAGATACGCAGTATTTT
- | few | TRBJ2-2 | TRBV18 | CASSPANTGELFF | TGTGCCAGCTCACCCGCGAACACCGGGGAGCTGTTTTTT
- | few | TRBJ1-1 | TRBV7-2 | CASSLVGNTEAFF | TGTGCCAGCAGCTTAGTCGGGAACACTGAAGCTTTCTTT
TRBD1 | - | TRBJ2-7 | TRBV2 | CASSGQGYSYEQYF | TGTGCCAGCAGTGGACAGGGCTATTCCTACGAGCAGTACTTC
- | - | TRBJ1-3 | TRBV15 | CATSRDLGRNTIYF | TGTGCCACCAGCAGAGATCTCGGGAGAAACACCATATATTTT
TRBD1 | - | TRBJ1-4 | TRBV5-1 | CASSRQGRATNEKLFF | TGCGCCAGCAGCAGACAGGGGAGAGCAACTAATGAAAAACTGTTTTTT
TRBD1 | - | TRBJ2-7 | TRBV9 | CASSPEVGQGREQYF | TGTGCCAGCAGCCCAGAGGTCGGACAGGGACGCGAGCAGTACTTC
TRBD1 | - | TRBJ2-1 | TRBV14 | CASSLRSGTGSYNEQFF | TGTGCCAGCAGCCTAAGGTCCGGGACAGGCTCCTACAATGAGCAGTTCTTC
- | - | TRBJ2-5 | TRBV5-1 | CASSLADPGIETQYF | TGCGCCAGCAGCTTGGCCGACCCCGGGATCGAGACCCAGTACTTC
- | - | TRBJ2-5 | TRBV6-5 | CASSYRQAQRETQYF | TGTGCCAGCAGTTACAGGCAGGCGCAACGAGAGACCCAGTACTTC
TRBD1 | - | TRBJ2-7 | TRBV5-4 | CASSWDSGPYEQYF | TGTGCCAGCAGCTGGGACAGTGGACCCTACGAGCAGTACTTC
TRBD1 | - | TRBJ1-4 | TRBV6-1 | CASGGQGMEKLFF | TGTGCCAGCGGAGGACAGGGGATGGAAAAACTGTTTTTT
- | - | TRBJ2-1 | TRBV18 | CASSNRQERLNEQFF | TGTGCCAGCTCAAACAGACAGGAAAGGTTGAATGAGCAGTTCTTC
TRBD1 | - | TRBJ2-5 | TRBV18 | CASSPRGQETQYF | TGTGCCAGCTCACCTAGGGGGCAGGAGACCCAGTACTTC
- | - | TRBJ2-5 | TRBV6-5 | CASSWARVRETQYF | TGTGCCAGCAGTTGGGCGCGAGTAAGGGAGACCCAGTACTTC
- | - | TRBJ1-3 | TRBV6-5 | CASSYSNRRENTIYF | TGTGCCAGCAGTTACTCGAACAGGAGGGAAAACACCATATATTTT
TRBD1 | - | TRBJ1-1 | TRBV5-1 | CASTRQGLNTEAFF | TGCGCCAGCACCCGACAGGGATTGAACACTGAAGCTTTCTTT
- | - | TRBJ2-1 | TRBV7-9 | CASSFFDEQFF | TGTGCCAGCAGCTTTTTCGATGAGCAGTTCTTC
- | once | TRBJ1-2 | TRBV20-1 | CSAPTRNGYTF | TGCAGTGCTCCGACACGAAATGGCTACACCTTC
TRBD1 | - | TRBJ2-7 | TRBV18 | CASSPGTGYYEQYF | TGTGCCAGCTCACCAGGGACAGGGTACTACGAGCAGTACTTC
- | - | TRBJ2-5 | TRBV7-6 | CASSLWRETQYF | TGTGCCAGCAGCTTATGGAGAGAGACCCAGTACTTC
TRBD2 | once | TRBJ2-5 | TRBV5-1 | CASSFSIVLAAKETQYF | TGCGCCAGCAGCTTTAGTATCGTACTAGCGGCGAAAGAGACCCAGTACTTC
TRBD1 | once | TRBJ1-6 | TRBV7-2 | CASSSGQRGSPLHF | TGTGCCAGCAGCTCGGGACAGAGGGGCTCACCCCTCCACTTT
TRBD2 | - | TRBJ2-7 | TRBV4-1 | CASSQEDSGAGLRWQYF | TGCGCCAGCAGCCAAGAAGACAGCGGGGCCGGCCTTAGGTGGCAGTACTTC
- | few | TRBJ2-6 | TRBV7-2 | CASREQGGGANVLTF | TGTGCCAGCAGGGAACAGGGTGGTGGGGCCAACGTCCTGACTTTC
- | - | TRBJ1-4 | TRBV5-1 | CASSLGQTTNEKLFF | TGCGCCAGCAGCTTGGGCCAGACAACTAATGAAAAACTGTTTTTT
TRBD2 | - | TRBJ2-7 | TRBV27 | CASRLGLAGGEQYF | TGTGCCAGCAGGTTGGGACTAGCGGGGGGCGAGCAGTACTTC
- | - | TRBJ2-1 | TRBV5-1 | CASSLGHILNEQFF | TGCGCCAGCAGCCTAGGACACATACTCAATGAGCAGTTCTTC